This T cell receptor beta chain was obtained from a study of blood T cell repertoires in COVID-19. The junction had 9 bases not matched to a gene; V was cut back by 5 bases and J by 4 bases. Germline V CDR1 and CDR2: KGHSH, LQKENI. The CDR3 length is 16 residues. Authors' methods: Nucleated cell number was recorded as an estimate derived from reference gene primer amplification. Method: immunoSEQ multiplex PCR; TCRdb's copy keeps in-frame clones and lacks some. V, J and clone size derive from that table, while D and trimming were established from the DNA sequence. The table lists roughly 90,000 clones, 85% of them singletons. In this sample, this clone turned up once.

The sample consisted of peripheral blood. The TCR was taken from an elderly man with acute or convalescent COVID-19. The J gene is TRBJ2-2, the V gene TRBV18; 8 bases map to TRBD1. CDR3 sequence (DNA): TGTGCCAGCTCAACAGGACAGGGTAGTCTCACCGGGGAGCTGTTTTTT. Encoded protein: CASSTGQGSLTGELFF.